The 15 T cell receptor beta chains below come from one sample, sequenced in a study of Ad26.COV2.S vaccination and SARS-CoV-2 variants. This sample's treatment: about 20 received Ad26.COV2.S at low or high dose, single or two shots; about 5 received placebo; per-sample allocation not given. Sampling was performed 63 days after the first vaccine or placebo injection. This table comes from immunoSEQ multiplex PCR, and its TCRdb copy is limited to in-frame clones, with some not included. This table holds 400,000 to 500,000 clones, 89% found once. Sequencing was performed on peripheral blood, taken in a trial of Ad26.COV2.S vaccine versus placebo. Receptors were obtained from a person aged 18-65 years who received the Ad26.COV2.S COVID-19 vaccine or a placebo.

This chain connects TRBV5-1 to TRBJ2-3; 7 bases align to TRBD1. Germline lookup yields CDR1 SGHRS and CDR2 YFSETQ. This CDR3 is 17 amino acids long. J was trimmed by 1 base and V by 5 bases; bases with no gene match: 13. CDR3 sequence reads: CASSSSLQGRGTDTQYF. In DNA, the CDR3 is TGCGCCAGCAGTTCATCCCTACAGGGGCGGGGCACAGATACGCAGTATTTT.

Note on this clone: Other DNA sequences in the same sample also yield this CDR3. V and J are TRBV10-3 and TRBJ2-5; D unclear. V lost 0 bases and J lost 5, with 4 bases in between. There are 12 residues in the CDR3. The germline CDR1 and CDR2 sequences are ENHRY and SYGVKD. The CDR3 DNA follows: TGTGCCATCAGTGAGTCGGCCGAGACCCAGTACTTC. This sequence encodes CAISESAETQYF.

The V call is TRBV4-1, the J call TRBJ2-5, with TRBD2 matching 7 bases. The J segment lost 3 bases and the V segment lost 7 bases, leaving 14 bases of the junction unmatched. The CDR3 length is 16 residues. Germline loops: CDR1 MGHRA, CDR2 YSYEKL. The CDR3 here is CASTKITGGTKETQYF. The CDR3 DNA sequence: TGCGCCAGCACCAAGATTACTGGTGGGACTAAAGAGACCCAGTACTTC.

CDR3 in amino acids: CASSLGGASPLHF. The CDR3 DNA reads TGTGCCAGCAGCTTAGGCGGGGCTTCACCCCTCCACTTT. This chain connects TRBV7-3 to TRBJ1-6; TRBD1 might be the D (5 bases). The CDR3 is made up of 13 amino acids. Germline-derived CDR1 and CDR2 are SGHTA and FQGTGA. The V end lost 2 bases, the J end lost 9 bases, and 8 bases lay between the germline ends.

This clone is a singleton in its sample. The J gene is TRBJ1-5, the V gene TRBV2, with D perhaps TRBD1 (6 bases). Germline CDR1 SNHLY, CDR2 FYNNEI. Trimming removed 4 bases at V and 0 bases at J, with 22 bases between. The CDR3 has 19 amino acids. CDR3 nucleotides: TGTGCCAGCAGTGCGAGGACAGTACTATCAAAGTATAGCAATCAGCCCCAGCATTTT. It translates to CASSARTVLSKYSNQPQHF.

The V gene is TRBV12-3 or TRBV12-4, the J gene TRBJ2-3; D gene unclear. This CDR3 comprises 13 residues. V lost 5 bases and J 6 bases, leaving 12 bases between the germline ends. The CDR3 DNA reads as TGTGCCAGCAGTGTTTACGCCGTCGATACGCAGTATTTT. It translates to CASSVYAVDTQYF.

This rearrangement joins TRBV7-2 to TRBJ1-2; D is perhaps TRBD1 (5 bases). The CDR3 runs 17 residues. Germline CDR1 reads SGHTA; CDR2 reads FQGNSA. V lost 4 bases and J lost 8, with 26 bases in between. The CDR3 reads CASSWGRRNFGSSGYTF. As DNA, the CDR3 is TGTGCCAGCAGCTGGGGGAGGAGGAACTTCGGATCATCCGGCTACACCTTC. The whole variable domain, remainder taken from reference TRBV7-2 and TRBJ1-2, is GAGVSQSPSNKVTEKGKDVELRCDPISGHTALYWYRQSLGQGLEFLIYFQGNSAPDKSGLPSDRFSAERTGGSVSTLTIQRTQQEDSAVYLCASSWGRRNFGSSGYTFGSGTRLTVV.

The chain links TRBV9 to TRBJ1-2, with 7 positions matching TRBD1. Germline V gene data show CDR1 as SGDLS and CDR2 as YYNGEE. Losses at the gene ends were 1 base for V and 3 bases for J; bases not matched to a gene: 6. CDR3 length: 15 amino acids. CDR3: CASSVSLGGYYGYTF. The DNA for the CDR3 is TGTGCCAGCAGCGTATCCCTAGGGGGCTACTATGGCTACACCTTC.

This chain connects TRBV4-3 to TRBJ1-2; D is possibly TRBD1 (5 bases). The germline CDR1 and CDR2 sequences are LGHNA and YSLEER. The CDR3 extends over 15 amino acids. Deletions cut 1 base from V and 2 bases from J, with 11 bases between. The CDR3 nucleotides read TGCGCCAGCAGCCAAGGGCCCGGGACCAACTATGGCTACACCTTC. Protein sequence: CASSQGPGTNYGYTF.

Note on this clone: A junction end diverges from the germline sequence, so it may reflect a read error. The rearrangement joins TRBV29-1 to TRBJ1-1; D remains unclear. Per the germline V gene, CDR1 is SQVTM and CDR2 is ANQGSEA. This CDR3 has 12 residues. The CDR3 loop is CSVEIFGGGGWF. The CDR3 coding sequence is TGCAGCGTTGAAATATTTGGCGGCGGCGGGTGGTTT.

This clone was seen a single time. This rearrangement joins TRBV5-1 to TRBJ2-7, with TRBD1 identical over 7 bases. CDR1 is SGHRS and CDR2 is YFSETQ in the germline V gene. The ends lost 3 bases at V and 6 bases at J; junction bases unmatched: 6. This CDR3 is 13 amino acids long. The CDR3 reads CASSWDSQGEQYF. The CDR3 DNA follows: TGCGCCAGCAGCTGGGACAGCCAGGGCGAGCAGTACTTC. Drawing the rest from reference TRBV5-1 and TRBJ2-7, the complete variable domain is KAGVTQTPRYLIKTRGQQVTLSCSPISGHRSVSWYQQTPGQGLQFLFEYFSETQRNKGNFPGRFSGRQFSNSRSEMNVSTLELGDSALYLCASSWDSQGEQYFGPGTRLTVT.

V gene TRBV7-2 combines with J gene TRBJ1-1; no reliable D call. CDR3 length: 14 amino acids. Germline lookup yields CDR1 SGHTA and CDR2 FQGNSA. V was pared by 3 bases and J by 4 bases, with 12 bases between. Here the CDR3 DNA reads TGTGCCAGCAGCTTCTACGGCCGTGGCACTGAAGCTTTCTTT. Protein: CASSFYGRGTEAFF.

V is TRBV24-1 and J is TRBJ1-2; no clear D gene. V lost 7 bases to trimming and J lost 5 bases, with 19 bases between them. The CDR3 is made up of 15 amino acids. Germline V gene sequence: CDR1 KGHDR, CDR2 SFDVKD. The CDR3 DNA is TGTGCCACCAGATCTCCCCCGAGGGAAAGGTATGGCTACACCTTC. The encoded protein is CATRSPPRERYGYTF.

This clone was recorded once. The DNA for the CDR3 is TGTGCCAGCCAAAGGGACGGACTAGCGTGGCAAGAGACCCAGTACTTC. It is translated as CASQRDGLAWQETQYF. The chain employs TRBV5-4 and TRBJ2-5, with 9 bases aligning to TRBD2. V was pared by 7 bases and J by 2 bases, with 12 bases of the junction left unmatched. Germline CDR1 reads SGHNT; CDR2 reads YYREEE (reference sequence). This CDR3 is 16 amino acids long. Full variable domain (missing parts from reference TRBV5-4 and TRBJ2-5): ETGVTQSPTHLIKTRGQQVTLRCSSQSGHNTVSWYQQALGQGPQFIFQYYREEENGRGNFPPRFSGLQFPNYSSELNVNALELDDSALYLCASQRDGLAWQETQYFGPGTRLLVL.

The chain combines TRBV7-2 with TRBJ1-1; a possible D gene is TRBD1 (6 bases). V was clipped by 5 bases and J by 0 bases, with 13 bases between them. This CDR3 contains 15 residues. Germline V lookup: CDR1 SGHTA, CDR2 FQGNSA. CDR3 DNA sequence: TGTGCCAGCAGCCCGCGGGGGACATTGAACACTGAAGCTTTCTTT. Amino acid sequence: CASSPRGTLNTEAFF.